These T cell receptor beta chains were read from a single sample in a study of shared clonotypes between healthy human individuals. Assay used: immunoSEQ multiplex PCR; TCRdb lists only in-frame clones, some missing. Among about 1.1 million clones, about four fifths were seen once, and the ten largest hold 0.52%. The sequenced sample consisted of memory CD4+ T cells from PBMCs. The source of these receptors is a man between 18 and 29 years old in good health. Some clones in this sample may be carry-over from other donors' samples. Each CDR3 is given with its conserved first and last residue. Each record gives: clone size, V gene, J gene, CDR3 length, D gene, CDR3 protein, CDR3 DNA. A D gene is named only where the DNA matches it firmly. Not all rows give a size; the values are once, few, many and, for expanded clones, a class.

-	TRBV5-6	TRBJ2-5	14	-	CASSAGLGQETQYF	TGTGCCAGCAGCGCGGGACTGGGACAAGAGACCCAGTACTTC
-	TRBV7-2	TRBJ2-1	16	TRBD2	CASSRNPGLADNEQFF	TGTGCCAGCAGCCGGAACCCGGGACTAGCGGACAATGAGCAGTTCTTC
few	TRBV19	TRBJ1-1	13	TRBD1	CASSTGGFGEAFF	TGTGCCAGTAGTACAGGGGGCTTTGGTGAAGCTTTCTTT
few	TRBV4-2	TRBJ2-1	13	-	CASSQDRELQKFF	TGTGCCAGCAGCCAAGATCGCGAACTCCAGAAGTTCTTC
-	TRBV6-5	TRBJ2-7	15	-	CASSYSRARTYEQYF	TGTGCCAGCAGTTACTCTAGGGCTAGAACTTACGAGCAGTACTTC
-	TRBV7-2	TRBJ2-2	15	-	CASSLAPGNTGELFF	TGTGCCAGCAGCTTAGCGCCCGGGAACACCGGGGAGCTGTTTTTT
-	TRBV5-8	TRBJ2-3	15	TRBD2	CASSQGLADTDTQYF	TGTGCCAGCAGCCAGGGACTAGCGGACACAGATACGCAGTATTTT
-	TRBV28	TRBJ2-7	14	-	CASSLIDRLREQYF	TGTGCCAGCAGTCTGATCGACAGGCTCCGCGAGCAGTACTTC
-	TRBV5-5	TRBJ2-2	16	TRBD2	CASSFRLAGDTGELFF	TGTGCCAGCAGCTTTCGACTAGCGGGAGACACCGGGGAGCTGTTTTTT
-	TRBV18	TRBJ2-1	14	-	CASSPPSIDNEQFF	TGTGCCAGCTCACCCCCGTCGATAGACAATGAGCAGTTCTTC
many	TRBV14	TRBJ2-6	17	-	CASSQAGTRSGANVLTF	TGTGCCAGCAGCCAAGCCGGGACTCGCTCTGGGGCCAACGTCCTGACTTTC
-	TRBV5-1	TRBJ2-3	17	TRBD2	CASSAGTSGTSTDTQYF	TGCGCCAGCAGCGCGGGGACTAGCGGGACTAGCACAGATACGCAGTATTTT
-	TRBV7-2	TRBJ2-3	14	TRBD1	CASSRPTGLDTQYF	TGTGCCAGCAGTCGCCCGACAGGGCTGGATACGCAGTATTTT
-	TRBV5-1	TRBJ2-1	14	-	CASSLGSPYNEQFF	TGCGCCAGCAGCTTGGGGAGTCCCTACAATGAGCAGTTCTTC
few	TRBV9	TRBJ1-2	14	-	CASSVARAGRGYTF	TGTGCCAGCAGCGTAGCTAGGGCAGGGCGAGGCTACACCTTC
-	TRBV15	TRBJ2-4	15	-	CATSRVWGRENIQYF	TGTGCCACCAGCAGAGTATGGGGTAGGGAAAACATTCAGTACTTC
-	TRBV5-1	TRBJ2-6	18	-	CASSLVGSRGSGANVLTF	TGCGCCAGCAGCTTGGTTGGGTCCCGGGGGTCTGGGGCCAACGTCCTGACTTTC
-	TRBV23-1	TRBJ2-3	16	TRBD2	CASSQSTGGITDTQYF	TGCGCCAGCAGTCAATCAACGGGAGGTATCACAGATACGCAGTATTTT
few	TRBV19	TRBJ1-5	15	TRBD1	CATASDRVWGQPQHF	TGTGCCACCGCGTCGGACAGGGTGTGGGGTCAGCCCCAGCATTTT
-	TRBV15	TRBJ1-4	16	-	CATSKRGTATNEKLFF	TGTGCCACCAGCAAGAGGGGGACGGCAACTAATGAAAAACTGTTTTTT
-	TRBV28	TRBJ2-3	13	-	CASSLSGLETQYF	TGTGCCAGCAGTTTATCGGGTTTGGAGACGCAGTATTTT
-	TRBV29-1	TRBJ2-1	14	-	CSVPGTRSYNEQFF	TGCAGCGTTCCCGGCACTCGCTCCTACAATGAGCAGTTCTTC
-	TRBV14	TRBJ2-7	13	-	CASSQDLGAEQYF	TGTGCCAGCAGCCAAGATCTGGGGGCCGAGCAGTACTTC
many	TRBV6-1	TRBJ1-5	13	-	CASGQQGAQPQHF	TGTGCCAGCGGGCAACAGGGTGCACAGCCCCAGCATTTT
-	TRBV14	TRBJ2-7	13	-	CASSQNLLSEQYF	TGTGCCAGCAGCCAAAATCTCCTTAGCGAGCAGTACTTC
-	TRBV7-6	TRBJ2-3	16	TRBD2	CASSSLAGGPADTQYF	TGTGCCAGCAGCTCTCTAGCGGGCGGTCCCGCAGATACGCAGTATTTT
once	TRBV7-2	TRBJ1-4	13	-	CASSLAGAGELFF	TGTGCCAGCAGCTTAGCGGGCGCCGGAGAGCTGTTTTTT
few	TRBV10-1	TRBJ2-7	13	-	CASAEGPQYEQYF	TGCGCCAGCGCGGAGGGCCCTCAATACGAGCAGTACTTC
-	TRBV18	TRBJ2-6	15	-	CASSPGRSGANVLTF	TGTGCCAGCTCACCAGGCCGATCTGGGGCCAACGTCCTGACTTTC
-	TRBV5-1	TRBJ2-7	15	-	CASSFGGHLSYEQYF	TGCGCCAGCAGCTTTGGAGGACACCTATCCTACGAGCAGTACTTC
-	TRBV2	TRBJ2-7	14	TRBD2	CASSESSGAYEQYF	TGTGCCAGCAGTGAATCCAGCGGGGCCTACGAGCAGTACTTC
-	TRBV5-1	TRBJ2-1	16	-	CASSLVGQGAYNEQFF	TGCGCCAGCAGCTTGGTGGGGCAGGGAGCCTACAATGAGCAGTTCTTC
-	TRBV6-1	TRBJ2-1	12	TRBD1	CASSETGLTQFF	TGTGCCAGCAGTGAGACAGGGTTGACTCAGTTCTTC
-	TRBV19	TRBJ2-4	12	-	CASSGYREVEYF	TGTGCCAGTAGTGGATACAGGGAGGTCGAGTACTTC
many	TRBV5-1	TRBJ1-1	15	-	CASSLLAGQNTEAFF	TGCGCCAGCAGCTTGTTGGCAGGCCAGAACACTGAAGCTTTCTTT
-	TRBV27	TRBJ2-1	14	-	CASHTPGPYNEQFF	TGTGCCAGTCATACACCGGGGCCCTACAATGAGCAGTTCTTC
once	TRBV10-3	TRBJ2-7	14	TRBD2	CATLTSGSRVEQYF	TGTGCCACCCTGACTAGCGGGAGTAGGGTCGAGCAGTACTTC
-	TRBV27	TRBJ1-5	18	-	CASSSLKTTEYSNQPQHF	TGTGCCAGCAGTTCACTCAAAACGACAGAGTATAGCAATCAGCCCCAGCATTTT
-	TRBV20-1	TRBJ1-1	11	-	CSASLVTEAFF	TGCAGTGCTAGTTTGGTCACTGAAGCTTTCTTT
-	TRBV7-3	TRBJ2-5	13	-	CASSLRPGKTQYF	TGTGCCAGCAGCTTACGTCCAGGGAAAACCCAGTACTTC
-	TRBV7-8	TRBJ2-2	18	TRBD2	CASSPGRTSGADTGELFF	TGTGCCAGCAGCCCCGGAAGGACTAGCGGGGCGGACACCGGGGAGCTGTTTTTT
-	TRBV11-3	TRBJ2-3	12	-	CASSQGGDTQYF	TGTGCCAGCAGCCAGGGGGGAGATACGCAGTATTTT
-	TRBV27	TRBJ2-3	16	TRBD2	CASSLSLAGHTDTQYF	TGTGCCAGCAGTTTATCGCTAGCGGGCCACACAGATACGCAGTATTTT
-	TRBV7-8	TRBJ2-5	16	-	CASQPRLTGGGETQYF	TGTGCCAGCCAGCCGAGATTGACAGGCGGCGGAGAGACCCAGTACTTC
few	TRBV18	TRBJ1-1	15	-	CASSPPGGLSTEAFF	TGTGCCAGCTCACCCCCGGGTGGGCTAAGCACTGAAGCTTTCTTT
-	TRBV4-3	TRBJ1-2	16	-	CASSFDPRDGFGGYTF	TGCGCCAGCAGCTTTGACCCCAGGGATGGGTTTGGTGGCTACACCTTC
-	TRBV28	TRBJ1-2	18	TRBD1	CASSLAPGQGGRSYGYTF	TGTGCCAGCAGTTTGGCACCGGGACAGGGGGGAAGGAGCTATGGCTACACCTTC
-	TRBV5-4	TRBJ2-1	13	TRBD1	CASTGQGGNEQFF	TGTGCCAGCACAGGACAGGGGGGCAATGAGCAGTTCTTC
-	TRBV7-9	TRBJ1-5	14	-	CASSLSTAGQPQHF	TGTGCCAGCAGCTTAAGCACCGCTGGACAGCCCCAGCATTTT
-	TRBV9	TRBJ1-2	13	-	CASSVGQNYGYTF	TGTGCCAGCAGCGTAGGACAGAACTATGGCTACACCTTC
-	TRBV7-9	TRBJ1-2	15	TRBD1	CASSRGQGVDYGYTF	TGTGCCAGCAGCAGGGGACAGGGGGTGGACTATGGCTACACCTTC
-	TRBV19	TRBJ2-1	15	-	CASNRRDREVNEQFF	TGTGCCAGTAACCGCCGCGACAGGGAGGTCAATGAGCAGTTCTTC
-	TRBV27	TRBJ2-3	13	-	CASRPRIPDTQYF	TGTGCCAGCAGACCTAGAATACCAGATACGCAGTATTTT
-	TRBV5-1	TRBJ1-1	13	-	CASRYQGFPEAFF	TGCGCCAGCAGGTACCAGGGATTTCCTGAAGCTTTCTTT
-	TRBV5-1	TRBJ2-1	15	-	CASSLALSAYNEQFF	TGCGCCAGCAGCTTGGCCCTGTCTGCCTACAATGAGCAGTTCTTC
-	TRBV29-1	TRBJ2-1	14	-	CSVDRLVSYNEQFF	TGCAGCGTTGATCGCCTAGTTTCCTACAATGAGCAGTTCTTC